This TCR beta chain was sequenced in a study of blood T cells in healthy people across ages. Study observations and caveats: TCR beta diversity, measured per million T cells, fell in a roughly linear way with age.

The CDR3 consists of 13 residues. V gave up 0 bases and J gave up 6 bases, with 11 bases separating them. Germline CDR1 and CDR2: DFQATT and SNEGSKA (reference sequence). Concerning this clonotype: Its antigen is as yet unknown.

Sample-barcoded 5' priming and a J-beta primer mix drove a second PCR of roughly 7 to 11 cycles. TCRdb recomputed calls from the 5' RACE reads with MiXCR, one row per CDR3 protein. Of about 1.8 million distinct CDR3 sequences in the sample, around 50% were seen once. This chain links TRBV20-1 with TRBJ1-2; D not resolved. Sequencing input: blood. This clonotype originated in a middle-aged woman in good health. The CDR3 protein is CSAREGGPHGYTF. CDR3 bases: TGCAGTGCTAGAGAAGGAGGTCCGCATGGCTACACCTTC.